The rows below give T cell receptor beta chains drawn from one sample of a study of blood T cell repertoires in COVID-19. Clones were read by immunoSEQ multiplex PCR, and TCRdb kept only the in-frame ones, dropping some. The sample carries around 50,000 clones, about nine tenths recorded once. Sequencing input: peripheral blood. Receptors originate from a man between 60 and 75 years old with acute or convalescent COVID-19. Each CDR3 is given with its conserved first and last residue. A D gene is named only where the DNA matches it firmly. Expanded clones get a size class; other rows say once, few or many, or leave the size out.

clone_size	j_call	v_call	d_call	cdr3_aa	cdr3_nt
few	TRBJ2-1	TRBV3-1/TRBV3-2	NA	CASSQDLTHNEQFF	TGTGCCAGCAGCCAAGATTTAACACACAATGAGCAGTTCTTC
NA	TRBJ2-4	TRBV10-1	TRBD2	CASSHNPSGGKNIQYF	TGCGCCAGCAGCCACAACCCGAGCGGGGGCAAAAACATTCAGTACTTC
NA	TRBJ2-7	TRBV30	TRBD1	CAWSVGEQGSGEQYF	TGTGCCTGGAGTGTAGGGGAACAGGGGAGCGGCGAGCAGTACTTC
NA	TRBJ1-1	TRBV7-9	TRBD1	CASSLDGQGGPLNTEAFF	TGTGCCAGCAGCTTAGATGGACAGGGGGGCCCTTTGAACACTGAAGCTTTCTTT
NA	TRBJ1-2	TRBV6-5	NA	CASNPTGSDYGYTF	TGTGCCAGCAACCCGACGGGATCGGACTATGGCTACACCTTC
NA	TRBJ1-1	TRBV28	NA	CASSQRGALNTEAFF	TGTGCCAGCAGCCAACGGGGGGCGCTGAACACTGAAGCTTTCTTT
NA	TRBJ2-7	TRBV7-9	TRBD1	CASTGTGAMAVDYEQYF	TGTGCCAGCACCGGGACAGGTGCAATGGCGGTCGATTACGAGCAGTACTTC
NA	TRBJ2-3	TRBV28	TRBD1	CATSTGADTQYF	TGTGCCACCTCGACAGGGGCAGATACGCAGTATTTT
once	TRBJ2-1	TRBV28	TRBD2	CASSPSGINEQFF	TGTGCCAGCAGTCCTAGCGGAATAAATGAGCAGTTCTTC
NA	TRBJ2-2	TRBV7-8	TRBD2	CASSWREGAGELFF	TGTGCCAGCAGCTGGCGGGAGGGCGCCGGGGAGCTGTTTTTT
NA	TRBJ2-7	TRBV30	NA	CASSGSYEQYF	TGTGCCAGTAGCGGCTCCTACGAGCAGTACTTC
NA	TRBJ2-7	TRBV28	TRBD1	CASSPSGQGNLNEQYF	TGTGCCAGCAGTCCCTCGGGACAGGGGAATCTCAATGAGCAGTACTTC
NA	TRBJ2-1	TRBV11-3	TRBD2	CASSPILAGGEQFF	TGTGCCAGCAGCCCAATACTAGCGGGAGGGGAGCAGTTCTTC
NA	TRBJ2-1	TRBV5-1	TRBD2	CASSLVLAGGRGDEQFF	TGCGCCAGCAGCTTGGTGCTAGCGGGAGGGCGAGGCGATGAGCAGTTCTTC
NA	TRBJ2-5	TRBV5-5	NA	CASSLVADQETQYF	TGTGCCAGCAGCTTGGTGGCTGACCAAGAGACCCAGTACTTC
NA	TRBJ2-1	TRBV4-3	TRBD2	CASSQVAIGLAGDNEQFF	TGCGCCAGCAGCCAAGTAGCGATAGGGCTAGCGGGAGACAATGAGCAGTTCTTC
NA	TRBJ2-3	TRBV30	NA	CAWSVTGTDTQYF	TGTGCCTGGAGTGTAACAGGGACAGATACGCAGTATTTT
NA	TRBJ2-2	TRBV7-3	TRBD1	CASSPGQATTGELFF	TGTGCCAGCAGCCCGGGACAGGCTACCACCGGGGAGCTGTTTTTT
NA	TRBJ2-3	TRBV7-6	NA	CASSLGRNTDTQYF	TGTGCCAGCAGCTTAGGGCGGAACACAGATACGCAGTATTTT
once	TRBJ2-7	TRBV9	NA	CASSVDNTRGWDEQYF	TGTGCCAGCAGCGTGGACAATACTAGGGGGTGGGACGAGCAGTACTTC
NA	TRBJ1-6	TRBV30	NA	CAWIKSSYNSPLHF	TGTGCCTGGATCAAGAGCTCCTATAATTCACCCCTCCACTTT
once	TRBJ2-1	TRBV28	NA	CATWGGNYNEQFF	TGTGCCACGTGGGGCGGGAACTACAATGAGCAGTTCTTC
NA	TRBJ2-1	TRBV9	TRBD1	CASSVLGTGGAYEQFF	TGTGCCAGCAGCGTATTGGGGACAGGGGGCGCATATGAGCAGTTCTTC
NA	TRBJ2-5	TRBV5-8	NA	CASSLVRGAGETQYF	TGTGCCAGCAGCTTGGTCCGGGGGGCCGGGGAGACCCAGTACTTC
few	TRBJ2-7	TRBV6-5	TRBD2	CASRSGTSGSYEQYF	TGTGCCAGCAGGTCCGGGACTAGCGGCTCCTACGAGCAGTACTTC
NA	TRBJ2-5	TRBV30	NA	CAWSVTERVETQYF	TGTGCCTGGAGTGTAACAGAGAGGGTTGAGACCCAGTACTTC
NA	TRBJ2-1	TRBV27	TRBD2	CASSLASGSSSLDNEQFF	TGTGCCAGCAGTTTGGCTAGCGGGAGTTCGAGTTTAGACAATGAGCAGTTCTTC
NA	TRBJ1-4	TRBV5-1	NA	CASSLDGTNEKLFF	TGCGCCAGCAGCTTGGACGGTACTAATGAAAAACTGTTTTTT
NA	TRBJ1-2	TRBV3-1/TRBV3-2	TRBD1	CASSQVGSGGDYGYTF	TGTGCCAGCAGCCAAGTTGGGTCAGGGGGCGACTATGGCTACACCTTC
once	TRBJ1-6	TRBV6-2/TRBV6-3	NA	CASSRGSFTRNSPLHF	TGTGCCAGCAGTCGGGGGTCATTCACTCGCAATTCACCCCTCCACTTT
NA	TRBJ2-1	TRBV6-4	TRBD1	CASSPGRTGGNEQFF	TGTGCCAGCTCCCCGGGACGAACAGGGGGCAATGAGCAGTTCTTC
NA	TRBJ2-7	TRBV4-2	TRBD2	CASSQPSGSYEQYF	TGTGCCAGCAGCCAACCTAGCGGGAGCTACGAGCAGTACTTC
NA	TRBJ1-3	TRBV30	TRBD1	CAWRGPGGPGNTIYF	TGTGCCTGGAGGGGCCCAGGGGGACCTGGAAACACCATATATTTT
once	TRBJ1-1	TRBV29-1	TRBD1	CSVATGADTEAFF	TGCAGCGTGGCGACAGGGGCGGACACTGAAGCTTTCTTT
NA	TRBJ2-7	TRBV6-6	TRBD1	CASSYTGTGGSEQYF	TGTGCCAGCAGTTACACCGGGACAGGGGGCTCCGAGCAGTACTTC
NA	TRBJ1-5	TRBV28	NA	CASSLQGPQGNQPQHF	TGTGCCAGCAGTTTACAGGGGCCCCAAGGCAATCAGCCCCAGCATTTT
NA	TRBJ1-4	TRBV7-8	TRBD1	CASSLDRYSEKLFF	TGTGCCAGCAGTTTGGACAGGTACTCTGAAAAACTGTTTTTT
NA	TRBJ1-5	TRBV5-6	NA	CASSLRYQPQHF	TGTGCCAGCAGCTTGCGGTATCAGCCCCAGCATTTT
NA	TRBJ2-5	TRBV5-4	NA	CASSLDPDSQETQYF	TGTGCCAGCAGCTTGGACCCGGACAGCCAAGAGACCCAGTACTTC
NA	TRBJ2-2	TRBV19	NA	CASSIGGTANTGELFF	TGTGCCAGTAGTATCGGAGGGACAGCGAACACCGGGGAGCTGTTTTTT
NA	TRBJ2-7	TRBV20-1	TRBD1	CSASGTDRYEQYF	TGCAGTGCTAGTGGGACAGATCGTTACGAGCAGTACTTC
NA	TRBJ2-1	TRBV29-1	TRBD2	CSVGGTSGLHEQFF	TGCAGCGTTGGTGGGACTAGCGGGCTCCATGAGCAGTTCTTC
NA	TRBJ1-4	TRBV7-9	TRBD1	CASSLATGEEKLFF	TGTGCCAGCAGCTTAGCGACAGGGGAGGAAAAACTGTTTTTT
NA	TRBJ2-5	TRBV9	NA	CASSVGLQQETQYF	TGTGCCAGCAGCGTAGGACTGCAACAAGAGACCCAGTACTTC
NA	TRBJ1-5	TRBV7-2	NA	CASSPVLGHANQPQHF	TGTGCCAGCAGCCCAGTTCTGGGGCATGCCAATCAGCCCCAGCATTTT
once	TRBJ1-2	TRBV4-3	NA	CASSQGDRNELYGYTF	TGCGCCAGCAGCCAAGGCGACAGGAATGAACTATATGGCTACACCTTC
NA	TRBJ2-5	TRBV4-3	TRBD2	CASSQDLGRARETQYF	TGCGCCAGCAGCCAAGATCTCGGGAGGGCTAGAGAGACCCAGTACTTC
NA	TRBJ1-5	TRBV28	NA	CASSLPGANSNQPQHF	TGTGCCAGCAGCCTTCCAGGGGCGAATAGCAATCAGCCCCAGCATTTT
NA	TRBJ2-1	TRBV3-1/TRBV3-2	NA	CASSQGVTEGLYNEQFF	TGTGCCAGCAGCCAAGGGGTGACTGAGGGATTGTACAATGAGCAGTTCTTC
NA	TRBJ1-5	TRBV6-2/TRBV6-3	NA	CASSYYAGRGQPQHF	TGTGCCAGCAGTTACTATGCGGGGCGCGGGCAGCCCCAGCATTTT
few	TRBJ2-5	TRBV9	NA	CASSVDTQGGQETQYF	TGTGCCAGCAGCGTAGATACCCAGGGAGGTCAAGAGACCCAGTACTTC
NA	TRBJ1-5	TRBV2	NA	CASSRTVNQPQHF	TGTGCCAGCAGTAGGACAGTCAATCAGCCCCAGCATTTT
NA	TRBJ2-3	TRBV29-1	NA	CSESQGPDTQYF	TGCAGCGAGTCACAGGGCCCAGATACGCAGTATTTT
NA	TRBJ2-4	TRBV5-8	TRBD1	CASSTYTGGSTLAKNIQYF	TGTGCCAGCAGCACGTACACAGGGGGCTCGACTCTAGCCAAAAACATTCAGTACTTC
NA	TRBJ1-5	TRBV28	NA	CASSSHRFSNQPQHF	TGTGCCAGCAGTTCCCACAGATTTAGCAATCAGCCCCAGCATTTT
NA	TRBJ2-7	TRBV5-1	TRBD1	CASSLKGGLSYEQYF	TGCGCCAGCAGCTTGAAAGGGGGCTTAAGCTACGAGCAGTACTTC
NA	TRBJ1-3	TRBV6-5	NA	CASSPVRVDKGTIYF	TGTGCCAGCAGTCCAGTCAGGGTCGACAAGGGGACCATATATTTT